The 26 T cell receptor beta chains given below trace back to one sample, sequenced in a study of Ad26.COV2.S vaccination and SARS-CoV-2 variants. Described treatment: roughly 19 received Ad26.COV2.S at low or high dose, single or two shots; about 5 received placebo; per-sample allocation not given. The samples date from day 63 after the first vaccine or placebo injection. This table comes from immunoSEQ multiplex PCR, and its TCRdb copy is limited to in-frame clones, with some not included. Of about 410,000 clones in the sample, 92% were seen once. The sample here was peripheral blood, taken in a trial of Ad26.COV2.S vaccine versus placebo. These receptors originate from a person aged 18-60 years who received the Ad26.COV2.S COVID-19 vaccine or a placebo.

The CDR3 protein is CASSKGQGLSYEQYF. The CDR3 DNA reads as TGTGCCAGCAGCAAAGGACAGGGGTTATCCTACGAGCAGTACTTC. The genes are TRBV6-5 and TRBJ2-7, with TRBD1 identical over 9 bases. This CDR3 spans 15 amino acids. The V gene's germline CDR1 is MNHEY and CDR2 SVGAGI. V lost 6 bases to trimming and J lost 1 base; unmatched junction nucleotides: 7.

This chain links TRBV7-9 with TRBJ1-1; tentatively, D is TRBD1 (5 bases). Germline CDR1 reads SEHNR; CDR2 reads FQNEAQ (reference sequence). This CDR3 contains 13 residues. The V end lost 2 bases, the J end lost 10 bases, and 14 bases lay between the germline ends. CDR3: CASSLSTRQGAFF. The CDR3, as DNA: TGTGCCAGCAGCTTAAGCACCCGTCAGGGAGCTTTCTTT.

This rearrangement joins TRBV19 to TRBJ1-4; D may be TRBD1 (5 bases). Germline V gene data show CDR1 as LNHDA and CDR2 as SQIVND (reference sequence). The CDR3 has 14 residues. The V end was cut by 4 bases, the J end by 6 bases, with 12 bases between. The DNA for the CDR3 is TGTGCCAGTAGTACCTGGGGACTGCATGAAAAACTGTTTTTT. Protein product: CASSTWGLHEKLFF. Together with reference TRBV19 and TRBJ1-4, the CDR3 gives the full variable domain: DGGITQSPKYLFRKEGQNVTLSCEQNLNHDAMYWYRQDPGQGLRLIYYSQIVNDFQKGDIAEGYSVSREKKESFPLTVTSAQKNPTAFYLCASSTWGLHEKLFFGSGTQLSVL.

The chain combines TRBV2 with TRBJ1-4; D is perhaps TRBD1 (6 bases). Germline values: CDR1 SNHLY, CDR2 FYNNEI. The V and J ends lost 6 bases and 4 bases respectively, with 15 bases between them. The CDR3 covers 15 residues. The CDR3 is CASSVTGLSNEKLFF. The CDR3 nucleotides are TGTGCCAGCAGCGTTACAGGGTTAAGTAATGAAAAACTGTTTTTT. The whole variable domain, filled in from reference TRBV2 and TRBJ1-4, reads EPEVTQTPSHQVTQMGQEVILRCVPISNHLYFYWYRQILGQKVEFLVSFYNNEISEKSEIFDDQFSVERPDGSNFTLKIRSTKLEDSAMYFCASSVTGLSNEKLFFGSGTQLSVL.

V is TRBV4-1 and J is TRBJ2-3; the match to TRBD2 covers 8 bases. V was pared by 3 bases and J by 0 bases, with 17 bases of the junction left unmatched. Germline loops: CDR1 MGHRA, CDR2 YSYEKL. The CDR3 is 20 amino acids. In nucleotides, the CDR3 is TGCGCCAGCAGCCACAAAAAGGGCCTTGGGCGGGGGGCAAGCACAGATACGCAGTATTTT. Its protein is CASSHKKGLGRGASTDTQYF.

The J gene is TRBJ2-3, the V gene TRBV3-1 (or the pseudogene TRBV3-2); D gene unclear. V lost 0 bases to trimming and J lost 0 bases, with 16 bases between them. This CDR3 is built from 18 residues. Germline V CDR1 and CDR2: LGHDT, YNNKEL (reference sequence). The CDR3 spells CASSQEAALDTSTDTQYF. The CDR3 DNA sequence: TGTGCCAGCAGCCAAGAGGCAGCCTTAGACACTAGCACAGATACGCAGTATTTT.

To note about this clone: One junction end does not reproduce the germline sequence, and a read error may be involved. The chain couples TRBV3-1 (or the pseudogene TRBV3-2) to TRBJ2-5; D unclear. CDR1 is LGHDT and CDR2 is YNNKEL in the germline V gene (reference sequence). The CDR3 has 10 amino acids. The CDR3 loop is CASSQQTQYF. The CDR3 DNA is TGTGCCAGCAGCCAACAGACCCAGTACTTC.

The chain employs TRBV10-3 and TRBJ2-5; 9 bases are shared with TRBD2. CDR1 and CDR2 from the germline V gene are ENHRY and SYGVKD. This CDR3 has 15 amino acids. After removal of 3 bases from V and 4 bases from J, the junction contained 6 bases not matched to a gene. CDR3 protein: CAISEPSGAAETQYF. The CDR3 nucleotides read TGTGCCATCAGTGAACCTAGCGGGGCGGCAGAGACCCAGTACTTC.

The CDR3: CASSIRKIRGQDTEAFF. CDR3 coding DNA: TGTGCCAGTAGTATACGGAAAATCAGGGGGCAGGACACTGAAGCTTTCTTT. The chain uses TRBV19 and TRBJ1-1, with 8 bases aligning to TRBD1. CDR3 size: 17 residues. V was clipped by 2 bases and J by 3 bases; unmatched bases: 11. CDR1 is LNHDA and CDR2 is SQIVND in the germline V gene (reference sequence).

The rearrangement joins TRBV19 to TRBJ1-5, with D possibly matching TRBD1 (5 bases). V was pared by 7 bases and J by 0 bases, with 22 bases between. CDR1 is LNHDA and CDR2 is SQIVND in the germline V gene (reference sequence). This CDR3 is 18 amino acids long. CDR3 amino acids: CASTILGRPGSSNQPQHF. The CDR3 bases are TGTGCCAGTACCATACTCGGCCGTCCAGGGTCTAGCAATCAGCCCCAGCATTTT.

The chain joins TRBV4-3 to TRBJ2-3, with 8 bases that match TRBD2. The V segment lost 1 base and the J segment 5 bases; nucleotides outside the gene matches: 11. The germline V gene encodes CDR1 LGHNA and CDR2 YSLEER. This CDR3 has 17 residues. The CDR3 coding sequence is TGCGCCAGCAGCCAAGGCGCACCGGGGGGGCGTGTAGATACGCAGTATTTT. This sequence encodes CASSQGAPGGRVDTQYF.

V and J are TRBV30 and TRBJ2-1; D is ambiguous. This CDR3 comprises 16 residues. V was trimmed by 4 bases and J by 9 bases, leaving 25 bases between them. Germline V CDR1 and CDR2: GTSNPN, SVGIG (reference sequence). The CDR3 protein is CAWMYPVGLNLGEQFF. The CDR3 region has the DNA TGTGCCTGGATGTACCCTGTAGGTCTTAATCTCGGTGAGCAGTTCTTC.

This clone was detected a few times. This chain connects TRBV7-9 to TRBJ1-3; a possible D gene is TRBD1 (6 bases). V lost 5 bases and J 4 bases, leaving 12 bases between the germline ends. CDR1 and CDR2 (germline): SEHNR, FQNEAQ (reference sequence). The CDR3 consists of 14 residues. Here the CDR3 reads CASSPTGFGNTIYF. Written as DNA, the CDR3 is TGTGCCAGCAGCCCTACAGGGTTCGGAAACACCATATATTTT.

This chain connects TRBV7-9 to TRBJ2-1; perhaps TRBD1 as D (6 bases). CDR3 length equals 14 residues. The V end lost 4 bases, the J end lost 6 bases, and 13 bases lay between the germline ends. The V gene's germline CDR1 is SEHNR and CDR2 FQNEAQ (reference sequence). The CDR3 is CASSSLTGFNEQFF. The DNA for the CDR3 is TGTGCCAGCAGCTCCCTTACAGGGTTCAATGAGCAGTTCTTC. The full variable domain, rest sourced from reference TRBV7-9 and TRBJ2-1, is DTGVSQNPRHKITKRGQNVTFRCDPISEHNRLYWYRQTLGQGPEFLTYFQNEAQLEKSRLLSDRFSAERPKGSFSTLEIQRTEQGDSAMYLCASSSLTGFNEQFFGPGTRLTVL.

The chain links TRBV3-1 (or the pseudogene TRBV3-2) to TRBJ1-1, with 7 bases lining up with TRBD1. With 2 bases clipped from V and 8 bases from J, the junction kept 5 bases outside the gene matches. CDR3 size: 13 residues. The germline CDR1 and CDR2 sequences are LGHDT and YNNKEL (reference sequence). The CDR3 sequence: CASSQRGQGEAFF. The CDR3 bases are TGTGCCAGCAGCCAAAGGGGGCAGGGCGAAGCTTTCTTT.

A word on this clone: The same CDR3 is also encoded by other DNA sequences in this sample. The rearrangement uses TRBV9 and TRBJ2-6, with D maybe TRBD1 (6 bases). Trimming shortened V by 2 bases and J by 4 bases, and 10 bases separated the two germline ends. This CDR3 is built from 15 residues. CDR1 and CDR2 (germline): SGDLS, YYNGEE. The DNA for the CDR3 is TGTGCCAGCAGCGTTTCAGGGGCCGGGGCCAACGTCCTGACTTTC. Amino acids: CASSVSGAGANVLTF. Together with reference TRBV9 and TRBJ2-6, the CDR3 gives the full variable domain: DSGVTQTPKHLITATGQRVTLRCSPRSGDLSVYWYQQSLDQGLQFLIQYYNGEERAKGNILERFSAQQFPDLHSELNLSSLELGDSALYFCASSVSGAGANVLTFGAGSRLTVL.

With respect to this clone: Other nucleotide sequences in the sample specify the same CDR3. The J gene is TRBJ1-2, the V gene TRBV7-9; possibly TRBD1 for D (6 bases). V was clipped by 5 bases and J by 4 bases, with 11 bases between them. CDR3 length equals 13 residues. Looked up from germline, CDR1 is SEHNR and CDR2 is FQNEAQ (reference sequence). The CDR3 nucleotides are TGTGCCAGCAGCCTAGGACAGTCCTATGGCTACACCTTC. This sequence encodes CASSLGQSYGYTF.

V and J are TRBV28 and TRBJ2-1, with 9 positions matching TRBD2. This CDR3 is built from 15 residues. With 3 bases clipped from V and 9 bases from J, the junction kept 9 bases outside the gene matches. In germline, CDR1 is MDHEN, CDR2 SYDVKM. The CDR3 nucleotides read TGTGCCAGCAGTTTTCAGCGGGGGGCTCCGGGTGAGCAGTTCTTC. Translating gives CASSFQRGAPGEQFF.

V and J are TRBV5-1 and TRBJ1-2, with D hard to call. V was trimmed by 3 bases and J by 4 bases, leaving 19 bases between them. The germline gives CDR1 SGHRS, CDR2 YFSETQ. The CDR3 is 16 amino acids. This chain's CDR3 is CASSYISRGGSYGYTF. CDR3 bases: TGCGCCAGCAGCTACATCAGCCGGGGAGGGTCCTATGGCTACACCTTC.

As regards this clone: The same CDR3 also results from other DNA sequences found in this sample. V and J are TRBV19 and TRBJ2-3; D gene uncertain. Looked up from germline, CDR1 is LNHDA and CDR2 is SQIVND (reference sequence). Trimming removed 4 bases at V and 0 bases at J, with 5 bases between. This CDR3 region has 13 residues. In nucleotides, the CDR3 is TGTGCCAGTAGTACGACTAGCACAGATACGCAGTATTTT. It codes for CASSTTSTDTQYF.

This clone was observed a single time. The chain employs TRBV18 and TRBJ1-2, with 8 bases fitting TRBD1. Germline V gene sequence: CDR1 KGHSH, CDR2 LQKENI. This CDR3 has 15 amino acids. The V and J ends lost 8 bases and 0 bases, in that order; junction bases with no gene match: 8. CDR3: CASKSGGDPNYGYTF. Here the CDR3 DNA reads TGTGCCAGCAAATCAGGGGGCGACCCTAACTATGGCTACACCTTC.

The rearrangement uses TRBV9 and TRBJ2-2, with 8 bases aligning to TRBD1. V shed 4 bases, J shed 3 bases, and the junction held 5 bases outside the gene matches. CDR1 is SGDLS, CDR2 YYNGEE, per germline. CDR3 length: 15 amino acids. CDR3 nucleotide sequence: TGTGCCAGCAGCTACTCGACAGGGGACACCGGGGAGCTGTTTTTT. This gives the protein CASSYSTGDTGELFF.

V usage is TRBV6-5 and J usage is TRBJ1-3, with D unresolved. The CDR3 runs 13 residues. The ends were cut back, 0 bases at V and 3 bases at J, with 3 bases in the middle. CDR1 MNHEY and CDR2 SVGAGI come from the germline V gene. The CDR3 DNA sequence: TGTGCCAGCAGTTACTCGAATGGAAACACCATATATTTT. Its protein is CASSYSNGNTIYF.

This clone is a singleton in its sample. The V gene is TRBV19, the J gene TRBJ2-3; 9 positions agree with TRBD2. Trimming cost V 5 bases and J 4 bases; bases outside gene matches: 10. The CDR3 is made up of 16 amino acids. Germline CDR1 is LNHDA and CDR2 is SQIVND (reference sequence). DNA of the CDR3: TGTGCCAGTAGTCCTAGCGCGGGAGGGCGCGCAGATACGCAGTATTTT. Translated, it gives CASSPSAGGRADTQYF.

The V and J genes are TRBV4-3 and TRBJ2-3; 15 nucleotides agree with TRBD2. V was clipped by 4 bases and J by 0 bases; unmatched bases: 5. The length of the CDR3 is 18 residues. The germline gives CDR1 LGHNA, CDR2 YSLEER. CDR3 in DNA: TGCGCCAGCAGCCGGACTAGCGGGGGGGATTCTAGCACAGATACGCAGTATTTT. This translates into CASSRTSGGDSSTDTQYF.

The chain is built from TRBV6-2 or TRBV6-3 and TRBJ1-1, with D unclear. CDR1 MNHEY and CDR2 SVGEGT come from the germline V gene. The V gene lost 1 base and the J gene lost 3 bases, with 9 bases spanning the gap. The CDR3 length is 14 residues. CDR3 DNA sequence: TGTGCCAGCAGTTACTTAGCGGGGTACACTGAAGCTTTCTTT. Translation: CASSYLAGYTEAFF.